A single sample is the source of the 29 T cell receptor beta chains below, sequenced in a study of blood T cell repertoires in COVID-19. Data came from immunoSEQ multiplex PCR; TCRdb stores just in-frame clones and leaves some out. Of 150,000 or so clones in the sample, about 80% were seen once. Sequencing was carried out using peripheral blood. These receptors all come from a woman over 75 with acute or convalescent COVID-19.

CDR3 protein: CAWSRRETLTGELFF. The CDR3 DNA follows: TGTGCCTGGAGTCGGCGGGAAACCCTTACCGGGGAGCTGTTTTTT. The chain links TRBV30 to TRBJ2-2; D may be TRBD2 (6 bases). The V end was cut by 2 bases, the J end by 5 bases, with 15 bases between. Germline CDR1 is GTSNPN and CDR2 is SVGIG (reference sequence). The CDR3 is 15 residues long.

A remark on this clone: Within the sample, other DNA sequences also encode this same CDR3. The CDR3 nucleotides are TGTGCCAGCAGCTTATCTAGGATGAACACTGAAGCTTTCTTT. Its protein product is CASSLSRMNTEAFF. The gene calls are TRBV7-8 and TRBJ1-1; no reliable D call. Trimming took 2 bases from V and 0 from J, leaving 7 bases between them. The V gene's germline CDR1 is SGHVS and CDR2 FQNEAQ. The CDR3 is 14 residues long.

CDR3: CASSRPGQGEVGYTF. Here the CDR3 DNA reads TGTGCCAGCAGTCGACCGGGACAGGGGGAAGTTGGCTACACCTTC. The chain recombines TRBV6-5 with TRBJ1-2, with TRBD1 matching over 11 bases. J gave up 7 bases and V 5 bases, and 9 bases lay outside the gene matches. Germline CDR1 MNHEY, CDR2 SVGAGI. The CDR3 totals 15 residues.

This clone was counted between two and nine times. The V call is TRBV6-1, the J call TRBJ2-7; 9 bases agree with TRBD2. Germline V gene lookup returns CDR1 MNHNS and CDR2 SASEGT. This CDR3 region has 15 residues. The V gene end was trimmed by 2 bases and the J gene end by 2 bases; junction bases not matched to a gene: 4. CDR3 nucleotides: TGTGCCAGCAGTGAAACGGGACTAGCAGCCTACGAGCAGTACTTC. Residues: CASSETGLAAYEQYF.

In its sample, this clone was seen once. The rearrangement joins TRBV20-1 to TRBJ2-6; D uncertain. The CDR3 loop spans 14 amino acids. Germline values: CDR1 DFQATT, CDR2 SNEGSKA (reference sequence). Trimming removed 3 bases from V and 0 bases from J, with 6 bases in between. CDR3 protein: CSASHSSGANVLTF. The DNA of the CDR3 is TGCAGTGCTAGTCACAGCTCTGGGGCCAACGTCCTGACTTTC.

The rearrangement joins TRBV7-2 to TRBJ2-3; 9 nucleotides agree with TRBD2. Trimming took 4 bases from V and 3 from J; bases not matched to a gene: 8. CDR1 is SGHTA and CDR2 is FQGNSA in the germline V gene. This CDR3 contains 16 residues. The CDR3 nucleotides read TGTGCCAGCAGCTCCCAAGCGGGGGGAACTACAGATACGCAGTATTTT. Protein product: CASSSQAGGTTDTQYF.

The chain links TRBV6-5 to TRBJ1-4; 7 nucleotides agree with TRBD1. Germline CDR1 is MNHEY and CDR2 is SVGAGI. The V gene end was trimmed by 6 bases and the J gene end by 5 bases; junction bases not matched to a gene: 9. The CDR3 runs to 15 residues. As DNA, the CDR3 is TGTGCCAGCAGACCTAGACAGGGCCGAAATGAAAAACTGTTTTTT. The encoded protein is CASRPRQGRNEKLFF.

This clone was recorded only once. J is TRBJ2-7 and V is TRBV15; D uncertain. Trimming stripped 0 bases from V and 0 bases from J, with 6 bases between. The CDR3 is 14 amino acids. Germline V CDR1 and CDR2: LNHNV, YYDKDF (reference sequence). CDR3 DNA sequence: TGTGCCACCAGCAGAGAGCTGAGCTCCTACGAGCAGTACTTC. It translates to CATSRELSSYEQYF.

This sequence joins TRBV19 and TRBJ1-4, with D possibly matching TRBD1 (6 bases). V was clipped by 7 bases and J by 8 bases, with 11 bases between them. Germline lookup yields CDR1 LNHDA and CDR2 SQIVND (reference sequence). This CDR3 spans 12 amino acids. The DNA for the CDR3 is TGTGCCAGTACAGGGGTCGGGGAAAAACTGTTTTTT. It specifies CASTGVGEKLFF.

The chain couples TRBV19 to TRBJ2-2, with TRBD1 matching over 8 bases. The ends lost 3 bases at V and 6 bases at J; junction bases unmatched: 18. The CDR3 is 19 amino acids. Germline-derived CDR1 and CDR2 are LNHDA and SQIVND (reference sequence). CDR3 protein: CASSMRADRGTNLSGELFF. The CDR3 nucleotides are TGTGCCAGTAGTATGAGGGCAGACAGGGGAACCAACCTGTCCGGGGAGCTGTTTTTT.

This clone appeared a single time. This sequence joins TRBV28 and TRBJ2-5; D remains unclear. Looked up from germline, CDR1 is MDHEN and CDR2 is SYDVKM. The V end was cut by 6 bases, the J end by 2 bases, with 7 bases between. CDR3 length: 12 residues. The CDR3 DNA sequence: TGTGCCAGCAGCAGGAAACAAGAGACCCAGTACTTC. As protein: CASSRKQETQYF.

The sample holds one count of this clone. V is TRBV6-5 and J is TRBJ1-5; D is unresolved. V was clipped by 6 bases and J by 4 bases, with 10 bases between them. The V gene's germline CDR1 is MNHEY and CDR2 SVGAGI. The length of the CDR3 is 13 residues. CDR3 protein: CASRQQKNQPQHF. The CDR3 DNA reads TGTGCCAGCAGACAACAGAAGAATCAGCCCCAGCATTTT.

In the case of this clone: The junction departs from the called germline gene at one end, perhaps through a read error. In DNA form, the CDR3 reads TGTGCTAGCAGCTTAAGCGCTAGCGATGAGCAGTTCTTC. It translates to CASSLSASDEQFF. V is TRBV7-7 and J is TRBJ2-1; perhaps TRBD2 as D (6 bases). There are 13 residues in the CDR3. Germline V gives CDR1 SSHAT, CDR2 FNYEAQ (reference sequence).

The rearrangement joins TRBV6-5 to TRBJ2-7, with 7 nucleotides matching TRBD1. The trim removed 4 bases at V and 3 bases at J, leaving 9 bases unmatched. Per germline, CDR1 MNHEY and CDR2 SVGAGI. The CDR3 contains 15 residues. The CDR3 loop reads CASSFKPGQLYEQYF. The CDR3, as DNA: TGTGCCAGCAGTTTCAAACCGGGACAGCTCTACGAGCAGTACTTC.

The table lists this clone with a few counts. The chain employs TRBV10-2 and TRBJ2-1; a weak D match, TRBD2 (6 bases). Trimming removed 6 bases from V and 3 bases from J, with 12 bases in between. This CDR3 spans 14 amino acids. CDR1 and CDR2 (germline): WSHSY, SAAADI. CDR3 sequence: CASSPTSYYNEQFF. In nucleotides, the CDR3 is TGCGCCAGCAGCCCGACTAGTTACTACAATGAGCAGTTCTTC.

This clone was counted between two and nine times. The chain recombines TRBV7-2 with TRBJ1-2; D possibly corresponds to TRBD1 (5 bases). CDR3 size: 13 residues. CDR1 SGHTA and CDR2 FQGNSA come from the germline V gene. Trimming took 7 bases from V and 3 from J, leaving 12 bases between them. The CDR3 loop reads CASTPDRDYGYTF. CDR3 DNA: TGTGCCAGCACCCCAGACAGAGACTATGGCTACACCTTC.

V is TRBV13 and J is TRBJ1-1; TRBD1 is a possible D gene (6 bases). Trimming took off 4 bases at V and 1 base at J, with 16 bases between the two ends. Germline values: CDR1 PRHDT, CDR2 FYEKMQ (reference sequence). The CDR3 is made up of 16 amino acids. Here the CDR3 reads CASSSEAGTTNTEAFF. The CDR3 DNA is TGTGCCAGCAGCTCGGAAGCCGGGACAACGAACACTGAAGCTTTCTTT.

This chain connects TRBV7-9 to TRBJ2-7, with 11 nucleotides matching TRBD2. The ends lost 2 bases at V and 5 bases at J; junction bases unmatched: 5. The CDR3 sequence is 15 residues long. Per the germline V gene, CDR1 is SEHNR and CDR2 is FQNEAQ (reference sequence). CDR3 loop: CASSLLSGGAHEQYF. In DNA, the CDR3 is TGTGCCAGCAGCTTACTTAGCGGGGGGGCGCACGAGCAGTACTTC.

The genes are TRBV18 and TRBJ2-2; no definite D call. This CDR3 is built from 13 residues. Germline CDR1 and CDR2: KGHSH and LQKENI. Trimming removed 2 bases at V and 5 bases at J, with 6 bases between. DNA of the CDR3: TGTGCCAGCTCACCAACTGAGACCGGGGAGCTGTTTTTT. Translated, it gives CASSPTETGELFF.

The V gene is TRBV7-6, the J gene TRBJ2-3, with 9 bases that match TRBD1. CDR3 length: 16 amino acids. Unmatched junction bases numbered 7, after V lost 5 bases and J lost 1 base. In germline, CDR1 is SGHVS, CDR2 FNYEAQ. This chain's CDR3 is CASSPGRTGGTDTQYF. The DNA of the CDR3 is TGTGCCAGCAGCCCCGGTCGGACAGGGGGCACAGATACGCAGTATTTT.

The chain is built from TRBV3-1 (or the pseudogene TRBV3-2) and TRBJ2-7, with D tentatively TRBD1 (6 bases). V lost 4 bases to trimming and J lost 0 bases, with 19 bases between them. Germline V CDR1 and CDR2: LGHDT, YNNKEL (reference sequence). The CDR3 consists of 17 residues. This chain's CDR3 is CASSPNPGQPYSYEQYF. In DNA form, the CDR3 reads TGTGCCAGCAGCCCCAACCCCGGACAGCCTTACTCCTACGAGCAGTACTTC.

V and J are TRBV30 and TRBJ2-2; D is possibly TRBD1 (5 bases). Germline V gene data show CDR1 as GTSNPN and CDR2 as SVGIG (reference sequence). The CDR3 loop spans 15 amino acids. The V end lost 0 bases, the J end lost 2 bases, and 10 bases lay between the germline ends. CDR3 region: CAWSVIQGNTGELFF. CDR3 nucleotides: TGTGCCTGGAGTGTGATTCAGGGTAACACCGGGGAGCTGTTTTTT.

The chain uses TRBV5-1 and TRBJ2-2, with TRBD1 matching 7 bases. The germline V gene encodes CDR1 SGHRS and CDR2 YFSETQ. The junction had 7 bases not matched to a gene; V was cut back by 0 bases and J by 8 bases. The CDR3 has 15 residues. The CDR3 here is CASSLGQGLAGELFF. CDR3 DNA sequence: TGCGCCAGCAGCTTGGGACAGGGTCTAGCTGGGGAGCTGTTTTTT.

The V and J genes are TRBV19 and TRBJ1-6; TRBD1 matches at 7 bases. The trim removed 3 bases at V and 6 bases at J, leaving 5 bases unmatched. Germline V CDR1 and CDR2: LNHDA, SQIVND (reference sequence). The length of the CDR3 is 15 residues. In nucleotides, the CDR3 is TGTGCCAGTAGTATTCGAGGGACAGCTAATTCACCCCTCCACTTT. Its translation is CASSIRGTANSPLHF.

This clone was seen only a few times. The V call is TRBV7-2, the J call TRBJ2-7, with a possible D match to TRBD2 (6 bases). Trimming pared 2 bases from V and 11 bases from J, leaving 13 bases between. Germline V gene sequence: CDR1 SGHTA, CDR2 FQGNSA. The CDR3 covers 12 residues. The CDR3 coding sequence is TGTGCCAGCAGCTTATGGGGGGACGTTGAGTACTTC. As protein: CASSLWGDVEYF. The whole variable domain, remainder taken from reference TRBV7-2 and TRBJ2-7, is GAGVSQSPSNKVTEKGKDVELRCDPISGHTALYWYRQSLGQGLEFLIYFQGNSAPDKSGLPSDRFSAERTGGSVSTLTIQRTQQEDSAVYLCASSLWGDVEYFGPGTRLTVT.

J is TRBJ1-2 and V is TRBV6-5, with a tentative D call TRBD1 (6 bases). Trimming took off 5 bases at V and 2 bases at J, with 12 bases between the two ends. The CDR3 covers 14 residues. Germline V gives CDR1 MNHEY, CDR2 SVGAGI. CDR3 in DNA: TGTGCCAGCAGTAAGCAGGGGACCAACTATGGCTACACCTTC. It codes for CASSKQGTNYGYTF.

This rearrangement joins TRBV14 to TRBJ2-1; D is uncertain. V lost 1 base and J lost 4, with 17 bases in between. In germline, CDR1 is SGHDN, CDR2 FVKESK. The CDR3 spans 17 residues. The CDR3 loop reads CASSQGLFTIRYNEQFF. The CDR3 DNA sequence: TGTGCCAGCAGCCAAGGACTCTTTACTATACGATACAATGAGCAGTTCTTC.

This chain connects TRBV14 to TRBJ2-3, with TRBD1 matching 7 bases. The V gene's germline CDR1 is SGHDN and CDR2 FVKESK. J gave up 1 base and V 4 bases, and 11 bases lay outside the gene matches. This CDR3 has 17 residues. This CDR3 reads CASSRMTGIKGTDTQYF. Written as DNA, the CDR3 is TGTGCCAGCAGCCGGATGACAGGGATAAAGGGCACAGATACGCAGTATTTT.

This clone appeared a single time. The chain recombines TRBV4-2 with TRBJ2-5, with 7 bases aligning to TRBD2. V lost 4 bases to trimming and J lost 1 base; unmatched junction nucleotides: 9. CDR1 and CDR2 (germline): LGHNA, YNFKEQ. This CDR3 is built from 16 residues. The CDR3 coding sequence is TGTGCCAGCAGCCCTCTCGCGGGGGAGCCCCAAGAGACCCAGTACTTC. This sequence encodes CASSPLAGEPQETQYF.